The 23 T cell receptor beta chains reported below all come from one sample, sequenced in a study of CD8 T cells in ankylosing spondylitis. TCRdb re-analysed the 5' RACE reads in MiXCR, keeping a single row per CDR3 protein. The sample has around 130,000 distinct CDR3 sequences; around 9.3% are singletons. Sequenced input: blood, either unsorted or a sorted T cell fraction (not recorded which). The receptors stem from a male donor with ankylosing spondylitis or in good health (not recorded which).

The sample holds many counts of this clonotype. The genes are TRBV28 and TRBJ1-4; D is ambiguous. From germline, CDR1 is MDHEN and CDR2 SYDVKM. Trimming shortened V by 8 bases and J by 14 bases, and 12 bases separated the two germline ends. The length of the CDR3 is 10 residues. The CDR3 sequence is CASGRIGLFF. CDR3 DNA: TGTGCCAGCGGGCGTATTGGTCTGTTTTTT.

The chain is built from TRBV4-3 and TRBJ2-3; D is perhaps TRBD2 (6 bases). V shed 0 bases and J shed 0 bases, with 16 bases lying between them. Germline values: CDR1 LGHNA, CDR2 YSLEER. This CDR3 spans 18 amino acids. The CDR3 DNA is TGCGCCAGCAGCCAAGAGCCTATCGGGAGTCTCAGCACAGATACGCAGTATTTT. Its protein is CASSQEPIGSLSTDTQYF.

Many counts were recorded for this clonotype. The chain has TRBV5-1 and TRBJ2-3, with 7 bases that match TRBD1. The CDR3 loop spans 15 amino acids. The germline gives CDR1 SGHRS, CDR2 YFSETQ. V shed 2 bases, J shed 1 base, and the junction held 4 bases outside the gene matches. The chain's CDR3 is CASSFFTGGTDTQYF. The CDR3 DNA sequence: TGCGCCAGCAGCTTTTTCACAGGGGGCACAGATACGCAGTATTTT.

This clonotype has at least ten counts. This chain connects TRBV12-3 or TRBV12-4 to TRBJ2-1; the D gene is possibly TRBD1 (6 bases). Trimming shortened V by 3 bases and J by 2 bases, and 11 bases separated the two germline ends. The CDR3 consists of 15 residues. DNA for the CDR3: TGTGCCAGCAGTTTTTCACAGGGCCCCTACAATGAGCAGTTCTTC. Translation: CASSFSQGPYNEQFF.

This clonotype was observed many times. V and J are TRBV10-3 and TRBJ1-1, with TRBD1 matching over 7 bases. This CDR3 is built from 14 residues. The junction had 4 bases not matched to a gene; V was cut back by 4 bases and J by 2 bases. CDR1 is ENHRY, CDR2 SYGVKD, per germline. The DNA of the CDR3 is TGTGCCATCAGTGGGGGACAGAGAAACACTGAAGCTTTCTTT. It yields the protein CAISGGQRNTEAFF.

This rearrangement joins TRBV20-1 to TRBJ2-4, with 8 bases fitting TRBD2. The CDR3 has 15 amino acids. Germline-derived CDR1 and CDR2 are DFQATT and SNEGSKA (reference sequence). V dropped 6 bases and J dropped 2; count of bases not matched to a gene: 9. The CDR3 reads CSAEAGAVSKNIQYF. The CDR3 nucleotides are TGCAGTGCAGAAGCGGGAGCCGTTTCCAAAAACATTCAGTACTTC.

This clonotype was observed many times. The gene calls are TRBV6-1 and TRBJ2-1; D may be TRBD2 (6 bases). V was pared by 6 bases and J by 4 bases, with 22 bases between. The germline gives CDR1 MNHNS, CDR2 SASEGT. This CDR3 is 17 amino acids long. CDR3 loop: CASSPSDFGGDYNEQFF. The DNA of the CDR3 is TGTGCCAGCAGCCCTTCGGACTTCGGCGGGGATTACAATGAGCAGTTCTTC.

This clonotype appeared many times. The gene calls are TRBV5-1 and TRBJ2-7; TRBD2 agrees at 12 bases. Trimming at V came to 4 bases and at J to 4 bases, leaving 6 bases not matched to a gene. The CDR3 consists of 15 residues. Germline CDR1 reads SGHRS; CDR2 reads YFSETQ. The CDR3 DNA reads TGCGCCAGCAGCATGCGACTAGCGGGAGCTTACGAGCAGTACTTC. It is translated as CASSMRLAGAYEQYF.

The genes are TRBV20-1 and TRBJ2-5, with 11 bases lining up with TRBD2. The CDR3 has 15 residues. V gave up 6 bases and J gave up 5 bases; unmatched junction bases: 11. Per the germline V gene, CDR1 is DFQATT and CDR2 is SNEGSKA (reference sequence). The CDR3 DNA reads TGCAGTGCGGAATCTAGCGGGGGGCAGTCGGAGACCCAGTACTTC. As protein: CSAESSGGQSETQYF.

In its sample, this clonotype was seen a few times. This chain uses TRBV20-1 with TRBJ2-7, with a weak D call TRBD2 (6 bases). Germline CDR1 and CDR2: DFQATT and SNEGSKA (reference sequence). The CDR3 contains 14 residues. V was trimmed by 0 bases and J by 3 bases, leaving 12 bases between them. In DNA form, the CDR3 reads TGCAGTGCTAGAGATACGGCGGGGAACTACGAGCAGTACTTC. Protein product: CSARDTAGNYEQYF.

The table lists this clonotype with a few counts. The CDR3 reads CASSPLGLLRETQYF. As DNA, the CDR3 is TGTGCCAGCTCACCGCTGGGACTTTTGAGAGAGACCCAGTACTTC. The V and J genes are TRBV18 and TRBJ2-5; tentative D call: TRBD2 (6 bases). V shed 3 bases and J shed 4 bases, with 15 bases lying between them. This CDR3 region has 15 residues. CDR1 KGHSH and CDR2 LQKENI come from the germline V gene.

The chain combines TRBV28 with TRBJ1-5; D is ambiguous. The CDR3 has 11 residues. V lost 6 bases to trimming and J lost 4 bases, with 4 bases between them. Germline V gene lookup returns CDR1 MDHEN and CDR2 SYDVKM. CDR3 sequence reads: CASRANQPQHF. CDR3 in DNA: TGTGCCAGCAGAGCGAATCAGCCCCAGCATTTT.

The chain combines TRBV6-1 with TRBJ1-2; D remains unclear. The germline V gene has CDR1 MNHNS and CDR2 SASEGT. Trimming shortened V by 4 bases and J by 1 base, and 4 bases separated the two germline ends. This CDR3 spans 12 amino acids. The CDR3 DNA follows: TGTGCCAGCAGTGGTAATAACTATGGCTACACCTTC. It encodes CASSGNNYGYTF.

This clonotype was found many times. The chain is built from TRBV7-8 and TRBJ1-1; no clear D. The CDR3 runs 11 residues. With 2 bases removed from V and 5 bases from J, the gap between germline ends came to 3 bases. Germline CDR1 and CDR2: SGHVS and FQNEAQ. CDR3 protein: CASSLLTEAFF. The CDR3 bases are TGTGCCAGCAGCTTACTAACTGAAGCTTTCTTT.

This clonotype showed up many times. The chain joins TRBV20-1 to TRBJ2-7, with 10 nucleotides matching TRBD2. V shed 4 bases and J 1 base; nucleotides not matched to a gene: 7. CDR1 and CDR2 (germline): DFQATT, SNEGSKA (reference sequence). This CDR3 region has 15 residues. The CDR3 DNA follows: TGCAGTGCTATGAAGCGGGAGGGGCCTTCCTACGAGCAGTACTTC. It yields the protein CSAMKREGPSYEQYF.

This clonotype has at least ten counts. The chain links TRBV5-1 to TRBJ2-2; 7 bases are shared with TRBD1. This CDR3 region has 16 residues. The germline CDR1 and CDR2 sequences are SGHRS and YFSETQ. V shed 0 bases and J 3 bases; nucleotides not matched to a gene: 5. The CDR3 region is CASSLVTGVDTGELFF. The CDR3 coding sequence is TGCGCCAGCAGCTTGGTAACAGGGGTTGACACCGGGGAGCTGTTTTTT.

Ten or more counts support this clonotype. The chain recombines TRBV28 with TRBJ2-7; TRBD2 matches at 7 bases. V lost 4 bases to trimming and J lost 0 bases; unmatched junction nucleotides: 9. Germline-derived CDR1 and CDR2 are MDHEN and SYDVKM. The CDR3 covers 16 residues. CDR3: CASSYGRIGVSYEQYF. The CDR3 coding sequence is TGTGCCAGCAGTTACGGGAGGATAGGGGTCTCCTACGAGCAGTACTTC.

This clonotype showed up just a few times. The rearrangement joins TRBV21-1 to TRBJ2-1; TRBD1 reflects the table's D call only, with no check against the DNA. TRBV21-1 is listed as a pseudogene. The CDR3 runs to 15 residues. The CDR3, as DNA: TGTGCCAGCAGCAAGTTGGCCCCAGCCTACAATGAGCAGTTCTTC. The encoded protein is CASSKLAPAYNEQFF.

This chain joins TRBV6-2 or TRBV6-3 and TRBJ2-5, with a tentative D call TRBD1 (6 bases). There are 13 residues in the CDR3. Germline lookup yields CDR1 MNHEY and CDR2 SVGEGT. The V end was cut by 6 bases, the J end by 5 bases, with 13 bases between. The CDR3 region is CASSHRVTETQYF. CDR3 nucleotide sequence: TGTGCCAGCAGCCACAGGGTTACGGAGACCCAGTACTTC.

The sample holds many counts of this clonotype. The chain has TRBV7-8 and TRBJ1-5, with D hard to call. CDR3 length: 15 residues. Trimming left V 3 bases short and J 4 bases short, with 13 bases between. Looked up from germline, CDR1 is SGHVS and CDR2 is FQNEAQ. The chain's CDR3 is CASSFMLRVNQPQHF. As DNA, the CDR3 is TGTGCCAGCAGCTTTATGTTACGGGTTAATCAGCCCCAGCATTTT.

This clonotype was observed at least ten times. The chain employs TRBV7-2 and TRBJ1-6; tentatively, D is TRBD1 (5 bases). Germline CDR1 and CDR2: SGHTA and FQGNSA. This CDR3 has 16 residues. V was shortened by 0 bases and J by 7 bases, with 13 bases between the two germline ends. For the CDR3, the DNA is TGTGCCAGCAGCTTAGCGGGCAGGGAGCTAAATTCACCCCTCCACTTT. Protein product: CASSLAGRELNSPLHF.

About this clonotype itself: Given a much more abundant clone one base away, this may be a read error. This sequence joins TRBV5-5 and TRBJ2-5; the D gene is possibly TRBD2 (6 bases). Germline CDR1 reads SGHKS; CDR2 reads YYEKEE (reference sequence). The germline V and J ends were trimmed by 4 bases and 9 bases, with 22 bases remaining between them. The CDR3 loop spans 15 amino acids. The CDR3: CASSPGPGAGEPQYF. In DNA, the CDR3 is TGTGCCAGCAGCCCAGGGCCCGGAGCGGGCGAGCCCCAGTACTTC.

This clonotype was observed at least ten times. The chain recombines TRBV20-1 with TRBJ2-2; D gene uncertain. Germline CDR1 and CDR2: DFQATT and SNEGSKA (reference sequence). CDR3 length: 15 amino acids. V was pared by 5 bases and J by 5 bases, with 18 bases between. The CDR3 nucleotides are TGCAGTGCTCCTAGGTCCCCGAGACCTACCGGGGAGCTGTTTTTT. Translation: CSAPRSPRPTGELFF.